In this sample, the clone carrying this TCR beta chain turned up a few times. The antigen remains unidentified. This entry comes from a study of post-analysis software for immune sequencing data. General study points: Compared with controls, patients had more of 4 to 6 TRBV segments, including TRBV5-6, TRBV5-1 and TRBV20-1.

Included in the TCR beta cDNA libraries were unique molecular identifiers. TCRdb re-called the PCR reads with MiXCR, one entry per CDR3 protein. The repertoire holds around 150,000 distinct CDR3 sequences, 30% to 45% seen once, with around 30% in the top ten. Trimming stripped 5 bases from V and 7 bases from J, with 30 bases between. The germline V gene encodes CDR1 DFQATT and CDR2 SNEGSKA (reference sequence). The CDR3 spans 18 residues. Sequencing used blood, obtained after autologous hematopoietic stem cell transplantation. The source is a girl aged 10 to 17 with multiple sclerosis. The chain has TRBV20-1 and TRBJ2-1; maybe TRBD2 (6 bases). CDR3 sequence: CSAPKGWASVSLRNEQFF. The CDR3 region has the DNA TGCAGTGCTCCTAAGGGGTGGGCTAGCGTCTCGCTTAGGAATGAGCAGTTCTTC.